This T cell receptor (beta chain) was identified during a study of neurological immune-mediated disorders. With 10-nucleotide random UMIs included, cDNA was synthesized by 5'RACE. From 15-18 subjects, every sequencing run obtained over 170 million TCR-beta sequences. TCRdb independently ran MiXCR on the 5' RACE reads; one entry per CDR3 protein. The data hold tens of thousands of distinct CDR3 sequences, with 10% to 13% observed a single time. The CDR3 sequence is 14 residues long. V was trimmed by 1 base and J by 6 bases, leaving 12 bases between them. Germline V gene data show CDR1 as LGHDT and CDR2 as YNNKEL (reference sequence). General study results and limits: The absence of shared CDR3 amino acid sequences among expanded clones across subjects suggests private repertoires in all groups.

Unsorted libraries came from 2 million PBMCs stored at -80 °C. This clonotype showed up many times. Its target is unknown. This chain connects TRBV3-1 to TRBJ1-2; D is ambiguous. The sequenced sample was PBMCs. This clonotype was obtained from a woman aged 40 to 49 with HTLV-1-associated myelopathy (HAM/TSP). In DNA form, the CDR3 reads TGTGCCAGCAGCCAAGGGTACCAGCCCGATGGCTACACCTTC. Translated: CASSQGYQPDGYTF.